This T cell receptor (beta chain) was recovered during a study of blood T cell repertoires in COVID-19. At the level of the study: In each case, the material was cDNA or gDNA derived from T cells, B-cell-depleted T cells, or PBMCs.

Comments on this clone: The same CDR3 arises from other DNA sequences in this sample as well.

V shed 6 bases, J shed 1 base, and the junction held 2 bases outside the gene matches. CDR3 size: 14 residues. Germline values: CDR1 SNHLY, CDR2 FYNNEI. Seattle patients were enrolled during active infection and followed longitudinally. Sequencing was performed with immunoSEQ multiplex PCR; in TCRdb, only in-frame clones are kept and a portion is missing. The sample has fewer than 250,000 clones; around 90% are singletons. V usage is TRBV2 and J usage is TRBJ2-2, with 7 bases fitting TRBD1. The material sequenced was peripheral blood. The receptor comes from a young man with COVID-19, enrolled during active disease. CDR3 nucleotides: TGTGCCAGCAGAGGGGACAGGAACACCGGGGAGCTGTTTTTT. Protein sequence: CASRGDRNTGELFF. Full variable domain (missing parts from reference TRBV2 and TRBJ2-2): EPEVTQTPSHQVTQMGQEVILRCVPISNHLYFYWYRQILGQKVEFLVSFYNNEISEKSEIFDDQFSVERPDGSNFTLKIRSTKLEDSAMYFCASRGDRNTGELFFGEGSRLTVL.